What follows are 25 T cell receptor beta chains derived from one specimen sequenced in a study of cytomegalovirus exposure and HLA in healthy donors. The study ran its PCR with 60 Vbeta and 13 Jbeta primers. Some clones are missing from TCRdb's copy, which holds only in-frame ones; the method was immunoSEQ multiplex PCR. Of tens of thousands of clones in the sample, about 77% were seen once. Sequences were obtained from PBMCs. These receptors were collected from a woman in her 30s in good health and CMV-seronegative.

This clone was counted once. CDR3 coding DNA: TGTGCCAGCTCACCCGGGACAGGGCGTCTTTTGGGTACTGAAGCTTTCTTT. It translates to CASSPGTGRLLGTEAFF. The rearrangement joins TRBV18 to TRBJ1-1, with 9 nucleotides matching TRBD1. Unmatched junction bases numbered 13, after V lost 3 bases and J lost 5 bases. CDR1 and CDR2 from the germline V gene are KGHSH and LQKENI. The CDR3 has 17 residues.

The chain combines TRBV27 with TRBJ2-5, with D perhaps matching TRBD2 (7 bases). The closer fit of TRBJ2-7 to the DNA end suggests the J call may be wrong. Germline lookup yields CDR1 MNHEY and CDR2 SMNVEV (reference sequence). This CDR3 is built from 15 residues. The CDR3 region is CASSSSPGGRYEQYF. The CDR3 nucleotides read TGTGCCAGCAGTTCCTCCCCCGGGGGGCGGTACGAGCAGTACTTC.

The genes are TRBV30 and TRBJ1-1; a possible D gene is TRBD1 (5 bases). Germline values: CDR1 GTSNPN, CDR2 SVGIG (reference sequence). The CDR3 extends over 14 amino acids. V dropped 3 bases and J dropped 1 base, with 12 bases sitting between them. The chain's CDR3 is CAWRGGVRNTEAFF. The CDR3 DNA follows: TGTGCCTGGAGGGGGGGAGTAAGGAACACTGAAGCTTTCTTT.

The gene calls are TRBV13 and TRBJ1-2; D uncertain. Trimming removed 1 base at V and 2 bases at J, with 8 bases between. This CDR3 contains 14 residues. Germline CDR1 is PRHDT and CDR2 is FYEKMQ (reference sequence). CDR3 in DNA: TGTGCCAGCAGCTTAGATGTCGTAAACTATGGCTACACCTTC. It encodes CASSLDVVNYGYTF.

This chain uses TRBV2 with TRBJ2-1; D remains ambiguous. The germline V and J ends were trimmed by 7 bases and 0 bases, with 7 bases remaining between them. Germline V gene data show CDR1 as SNHLY and CDR2 as FYNNEI. The length of the CDR3 is 13 residues. The CDR3 region is CASKRSSYNEQFF. The CDR3 nucleotides read TGTGCCAGCAAGAGAAGCTCCTACAATGAGCAGTTCTTC.

This clone was counted only a few times. V gene TRBV9 combines with J gene TRBJ2-1, with TRBD2 matching 11 bases. After removal of 4 bases from V and 4 bases from J, the junction contained 1 base not matched to a gene. The length of the CDR3 is 14 residues. In germline, CDR1 is SGDLS, CDR2 YYNGEE. This CDR3 is CASSTSGGYNEQFF. CDR3 nucleotide sequence: TGTGCCAGCAGCACTAGCGGGGGTTACAATGAGCAGTTCTTC.

This clone was counted only a few times. This specimen includes other DNA sequences encoding the same CDR3. V gene TRBV28 combines with J gene TRBJ1-3; D is possibly TRBD1 (6 bases). Germline loops: CDR1 MDHEN, CDR2 SYDVKM. This CDR3 has 14 amino acids. V lost 8 bases to trimming and J lost 4 bases, with 15 bases between them. This CDR3 reads CASLRWGLGNTIYF. Written as DNA, the CDR3 is TGTGCCAGCTTAAGGTGGGGGCTCGGAAACACCATATATTTT.

The V call is TRBV30, the J call TRBJ2-1, with 9 bases aligning to TRBD2. Germline CDR1 GTSNPN, CDR2 SVGIG (reference sequence). J gave up 7 bases and V 5 bases, and 9 bases lay outside the gene matches. CDR3 length: 14 amino acids. CDR3 sequence: CAWGRSSGTNEQFF. The CDR3 DNA follows: TGTGCCTGGGGCAGGTCTAGCGGGACAAATGAGCAGTTCTTC.

The gene calls are TRBV27 and TRBJ1-4, with 10 bases fitting TRBD1. The V gene's germline CDR1 is MNHEY and CDR2 SMNVEV (reference sequence). The CDR3 extends over 14 amino acids. Trimming at V came to 3 bases and at J to 8 bases, leaving 3 bases not matched to a gene. CDR3 nucleotide sequence: TGTGCCAGCAGTTTTGACAGGGGGCAAGAAAAACTGTTTTTT. This gives the protein CASSFDRGQEKLFF.

The V gene is TRBV11-3, the J gene TRBJ2-3, with a weak D call TRBD2 (6 bases). V was clipped by 5 bases and J by 2 bases, with 11 bases between them. Germline V gives CDR1 SGHNT, CDR2 YENEEA. This CDR3 spans 14 amino acids. As DNA, the CDR3 is TGTGCCAGCAGCGGGGGACTTAACACAGATACGCAGTATTTT. The encoded protein is CASSGGLNTDTQYF. Looking up the rest from reference TRBV11-3 and TRBJ2-3 gives the full variable domain: EAGVVQSPRYKIIEKKQPVAFWCNPISGHNTLYWYLQNLGQGPELLIRYENEEAVDDSQLPKDRFSAERLKGVDSTLKIQPAELGDSAVYLCASSGGLNTDTQYFGPGTRLTVL.

V usage is TRBV28 and J usage is TRBJ1-2; 7 bases fit TRBD1. Per germline, CDR1 MDHEN and CDR2 SYDVKM. This CDR3 contains 14 residues. V was clipped by 3 bases and J by 4 bases; unmatched bases: 5. The CDR3 nucleotides are TGTGCCAGCAGTTTTGGGACAGAGATCTATGGCTACACCTTC. Its protein is CASSFGTEIYGYTF.

This sequence joins TRBV6-4 and TRBJ2-1, with D uncertain. Per germline, CDR1 MRHNA and CDR2 SNTAGT. Between the trimmed V and J ends, which lost 3 bases and 0 bases, there was a span of 9 bases. CDR3 size: 15 residues. CDR3 nucleotide sequence: TGTGCCAGCAGTGAAGAGCTGAGCTCCTACAATGAGCAGTTCTTC. Its protein product is CASSEELSSYNEQFF.

This chain uses TRBV29-1 with TRBJ2-1, with TRBD2 matching 9 bases. The CDR3 has 13 amino acids. The J segment lost 5 bases and the V segment lost 6 bases, leaving 5 bases of the junction unmatched. The germline gives CDR1 SQVTM, CDR2 ANQGSEA. The CDR3 loop reads CSVAGGNNNEQFF. CDR3 bases: TGCAGCGTGGCGGGAGGGAATAACAATGAGCAGTTCTTC.

The chain joins TRBV11-2 to TRBJ2-1; TRBD2 matches 14 bases. The CDR3 is made up of 16 amino acids. J lost 5 bases, V lost 1 base, and 1 base had no gene match. In germline, CDR1 is SGHAT, CDR2 FQNNGV. CDR3: CASSLAGLAGDNEQFF. The DNA for the CDR3 is TGTGCCAGCAGCTTAGCGGGACTAGCGGGGGACAATGAGCAGTTCTTC.

In this sample, this clone turned up once. CDR3 nucleotides: TGTGCCAGCAGTGGGGGGACAGTTCGCACAGATACGCAGTATTTT. This sequence encodes CASSGGTVRTDTQYF. V usage is TRBV2 and J usage is TRBJ2-3; 7 bases are a match to TRBD1. Germline CDR1 reads SNHLY; CDR2 reads FYNNEI. J was trimmed by 1 base and V by 4 bases; bases with no gene match: 5. The CDR3 sequence is 15 residues long. The full variable domain, with the rest looked up from reference TRBV2 and TRBJ2-3, is EPEVTQTPSHQVTQMGQEVILRCVPISNHLYFYWYRQILGQKVEFLVSFYNNEISEKSEIFDDQFSVERPDGSNFTLKIRSTKLEDSAMYFCASSGGTVRTDTQYFGPGTRLTVL.

The rearrangement links TRBV10-3 to TRBJ1-2; TRBD1 matches at 7 bases. The germline CDR1 and CDR2 sequences are ENHRY and SYGVKD. The CDR3 runs 14 residues. The ends lost 6 bases at V and 8 bases at J; junction bases unmatched: 12. The CDR3, as DNA: TGTGCCATCAGGGAAACAGGGGTTAGAAAAGGCTACACCTTC. Amino acid sequence: CAIRETGVRKGYTF.

The rearrangement links TRBV5-6 to TRBJ1-3; 7 bases agree with TRBD1. Germline V gene sequence: CDR1 SGHDT, CDR2 YYEEEE. V shed 3 bases, J shed 5 bases, and the junction held 2 bases outside the gene matches. The CDR3 totals 13 residues. The CDR3 DNA is TGTGCCAGCAGCTCACAGGGGCGAAACACCATATATTTT. This sequence encodes CASSSQGRNTIYF.

The V call is TRBV7-2, the J call TRBJ2-1, with a possible D match to TRBD1 (5 bases). CDR3 length: 13 amino acids. Germline values: CDR1 SGHTA, CDR2 FQGNSA. Deletions cut 7 bases from V and 7 bases from J, with 14 bases between. CDR3 loop: CASNPRRGNEQFF. The CDR3 DNA reads as TGTGCCAGCAACCCCAGAAGGGGTAATGAGCAGTTCTTC.

This clone is a singleton in its sample. V and J are TRBV6-1 and TRBJ2-5; maybe TRBD1 (6 bases). Judging by the DNA end, TRBJ2-7 fits better; the J call may be wrong. CDR1 is MNHNS and CDR2 is SASEGT in the germline V gene. This CDR3 is built from 14 residues. For the CDR3, the DNA is TGTGCCAGCAGTGAAGTCGAGGGGGCCTACGAGCAGTACTTC. This gives the protein CASSEVEGAYEQYF.

The chain joins TRBV7-2 to TRBJ1-2; TRBD1 might be the D (6 bases). The germline gives CDR1 SGHTA, CDR2 FQGNSA. This CDR3 comprises 13 residues. Trimming took off 6 bases at V and 2 bases at J, with 10 bases between the two ends. CDR3 sequence (DNA): TGTGCCAGCAGACCTACAGGGAACTATGGCTACACCTTC. It translates to CASRPTGNYGYTF.

This rearrangement joins TRBV7-9 to TRBJ1-4, with no clear D. This CDR3 has 13 residues. The germline gives CDR1 SEHNR, CDR2 FQNEAQ (reference sequence). Trimming stripped 5 bases from V and 1 base from J, with 5 bases between. For the CDR3, the DNA is TGTGCCAGCAGCCCCGTAACTAATGAAAAACTGTTTTTT. It specifies CASSPVTNEKLFF.

This rearrangement joins TRBV2 to TRBJ2-7; the D gene is possibly TRBD1 (6 bases). Germline V lookup: CDR1 SNHLY, CDR2 FYNNEI. CDR3 size: 13 residues. Between the trimmed V and J ends, which lost 3 bases and 6 bases, there was a span of 12 bases. Here the CDR3 reads CASSDNREGEQYF. The CDR3 DNA reads as TGTGCCAGCAGTGACAACAGGGAAGGCGAGCAGTACTTC.

CDR3 DNA sequence: TGTGCCAGCAGCCCCTTCCAGGGGGCGCGGGAGACCCAGTACTTC. Translation gives CASSPFQGARETQYF. The chain carries TRBV7-8 and TRBJ2-5; 8 bases are shared with TRBD1. The CDR3 totals 15 residues. The junction had 10 bases not matched to a gene; V was cut back by 5 bases and J by 5 bases. Germline CDR1 is SGHVS and CDR2 is FQNEAQ.

This chain uses TRBV20-1 with TRBJ2-5; 8 bases fit TRBD2. In germline, CDR1 is DFQATT, CDR2 SNEGSKA (reference sequence). The CDR3 covers 11 residues. The CDR3 DNA sequence: TGCGGGACTAGTTTGAGAGAGACCCAGTACTTC. Translation: CGTSLRETQYF.

V gene TRBV30 combines with J gene TRBJ2-5, with 9 bases aligning to TRBD1. After removal of 0 bases from V and 2 bases from J, the junction contained 4 bases not matched to a gene. Per the germline V gene, CDR1 is GTSNPN and CDR2 is SVGIG (reference sequence). The CDR3 loop spans 15 amino acids. CDR3 region: CAWSVRDREQETQYF. DNA of the CDR3: TGTGCCTGGAGTGTACGGGACAGGGAACAAGAGACCCAGTACTTC.